This TCR beta chain was retrieved from a study of neurological immune-mediated disorders. This clonotype has just a few counts. Antigen: not known. The time point here: longitudinal time-point 2. Source material was 2 million unsorted PBMCs, stored at -80 °C in RNAlater. Study-wide findings and caveats: HTLV-1-associated myelopathy led in TCR clonal expansion, while multiple sclerosis ranked lowest, below healthy controls.

Per germline, CDR1 MDHEN and CDR2 SYDVKM. The CDR3 loop spans 15 amino acids. V was clipped by 3 bases and J by 8 bases; unmatched bases: 6. By 5'RACE with 10-nucleotide random UMIs, the cDNA was made. TCRdb redid the calling of the 5' RACE reads with MiXCR, one entry per CDR3 protein. Here the sample spans tens of thousands of distinct CDR3 sequences, less than 15% being singletons. The TCR sequence derives from a female donor with HTLV-1-associated myelopathy (HAM/TSP). The chain has TRBV28 and TRBJ1-6, with 8 bases aligning to TRBD1. Sequencing was carried out using PBMCs. CDR3 nucleotide sequence: TGTGCCAGCAGTTTCTCCGGGACAGGCCATTCACCCCTCCACTTT. As protein: CASSFSGTGHSPLHF.